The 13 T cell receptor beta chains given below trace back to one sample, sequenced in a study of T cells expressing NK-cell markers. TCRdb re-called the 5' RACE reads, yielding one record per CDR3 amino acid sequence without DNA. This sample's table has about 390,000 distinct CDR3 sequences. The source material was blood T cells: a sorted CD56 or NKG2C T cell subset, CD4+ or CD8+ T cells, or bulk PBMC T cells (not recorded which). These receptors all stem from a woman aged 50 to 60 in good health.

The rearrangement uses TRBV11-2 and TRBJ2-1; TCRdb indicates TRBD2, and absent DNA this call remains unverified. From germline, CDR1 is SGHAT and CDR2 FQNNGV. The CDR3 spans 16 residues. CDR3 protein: CASSPRRTGGSDEQFF.

The CDR3 spells CATSRDLVGSYEQYF. The genes are TRBV15 and TRBJ2-7. CDR3 length: 15 residues. Germline assignment: CDR1 LNHNV and CDR2 YYDKDF (reference sequence).

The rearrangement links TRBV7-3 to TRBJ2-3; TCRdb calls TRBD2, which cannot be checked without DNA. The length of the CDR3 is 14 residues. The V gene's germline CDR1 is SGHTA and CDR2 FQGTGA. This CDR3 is CASSSPPRANTQYF.

The CDR3: CSASLRGGGRAPNEQFF. The V and J genes are TRBV20-1 and TRBJ2-1; there is no DNA to check the TCRdb D call of TRBD2. CDR3 length equals 17 residues. Per the germline V gene, CDR1 is DFQATT and CDR2 is SNEGSKA (reference sequence).

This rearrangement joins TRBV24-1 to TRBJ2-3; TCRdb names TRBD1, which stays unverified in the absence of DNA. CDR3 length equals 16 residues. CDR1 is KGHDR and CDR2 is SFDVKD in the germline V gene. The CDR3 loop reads CATSDQTFGDGNTQYF.

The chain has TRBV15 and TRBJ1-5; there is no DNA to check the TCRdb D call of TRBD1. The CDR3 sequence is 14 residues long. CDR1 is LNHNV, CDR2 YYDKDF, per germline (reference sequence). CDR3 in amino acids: CATTRTGGEQPQHF.

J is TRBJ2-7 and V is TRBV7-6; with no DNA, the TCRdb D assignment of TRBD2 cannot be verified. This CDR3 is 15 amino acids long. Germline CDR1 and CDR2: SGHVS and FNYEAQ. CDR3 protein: CASSRGLAESYEQYF.

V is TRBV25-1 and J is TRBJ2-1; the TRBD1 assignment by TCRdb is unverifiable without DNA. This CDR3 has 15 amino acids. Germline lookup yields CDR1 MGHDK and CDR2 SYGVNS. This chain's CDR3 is CASADRGNYYNEQFF.

The CDR3 region is CASSPPTSGTQYF. The rearrangement uses TRBV18 and TRBJ2-3. Germline CDR1 KGHSH, CDR2 LQKENI. This CDR3 region has 13 residues.

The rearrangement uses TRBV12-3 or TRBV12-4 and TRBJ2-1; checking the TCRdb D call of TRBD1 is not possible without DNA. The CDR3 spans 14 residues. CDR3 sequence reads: CASSSRDNNNEQFF.

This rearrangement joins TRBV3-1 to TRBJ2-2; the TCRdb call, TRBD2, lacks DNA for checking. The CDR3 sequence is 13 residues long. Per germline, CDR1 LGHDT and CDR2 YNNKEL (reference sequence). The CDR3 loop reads CASSQGTIGELFF.

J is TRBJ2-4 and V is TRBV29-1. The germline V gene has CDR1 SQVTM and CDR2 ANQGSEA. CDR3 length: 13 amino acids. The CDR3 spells CSFWGIAKNIQYF.

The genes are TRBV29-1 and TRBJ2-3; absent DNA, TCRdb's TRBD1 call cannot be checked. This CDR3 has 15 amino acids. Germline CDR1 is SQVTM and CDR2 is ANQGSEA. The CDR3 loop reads CSVAVTGLNTDTQYF.